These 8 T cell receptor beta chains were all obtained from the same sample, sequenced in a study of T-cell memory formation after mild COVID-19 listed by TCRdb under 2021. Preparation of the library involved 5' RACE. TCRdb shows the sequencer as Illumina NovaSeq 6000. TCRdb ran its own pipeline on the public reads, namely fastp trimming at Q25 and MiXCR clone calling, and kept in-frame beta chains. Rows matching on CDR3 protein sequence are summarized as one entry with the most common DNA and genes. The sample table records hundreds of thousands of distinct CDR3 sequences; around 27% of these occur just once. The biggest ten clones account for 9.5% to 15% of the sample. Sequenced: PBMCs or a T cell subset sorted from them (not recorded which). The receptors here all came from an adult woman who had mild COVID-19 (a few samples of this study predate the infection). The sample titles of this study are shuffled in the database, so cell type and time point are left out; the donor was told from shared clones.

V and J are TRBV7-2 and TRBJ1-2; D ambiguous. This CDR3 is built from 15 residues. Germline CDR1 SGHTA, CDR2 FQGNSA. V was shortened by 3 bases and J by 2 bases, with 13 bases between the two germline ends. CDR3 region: CASSLSGSPNYGYTF. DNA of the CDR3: TGTGCCAGCAGCTTGTCTGGCAGCCCCAACTATGGCTACACCTTC.

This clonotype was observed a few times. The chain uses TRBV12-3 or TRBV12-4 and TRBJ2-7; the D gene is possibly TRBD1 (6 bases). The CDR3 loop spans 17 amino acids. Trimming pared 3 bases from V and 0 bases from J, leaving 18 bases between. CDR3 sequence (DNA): TGTGCCAGCAGTTTGGGTCGATCAGGGGTCCACTCCTACGAGCAGTACTTC. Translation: CASSLGRSGVHSYEQYF.

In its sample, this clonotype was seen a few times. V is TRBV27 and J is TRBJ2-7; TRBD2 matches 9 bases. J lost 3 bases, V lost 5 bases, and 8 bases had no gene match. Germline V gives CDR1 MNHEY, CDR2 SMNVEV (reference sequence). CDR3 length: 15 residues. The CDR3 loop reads CASSLAGSLYYEQYF. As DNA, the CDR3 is TGTGCCAGCAGTCTAGCGGGGAGCTTATACTACGAGCAGTACTTC.

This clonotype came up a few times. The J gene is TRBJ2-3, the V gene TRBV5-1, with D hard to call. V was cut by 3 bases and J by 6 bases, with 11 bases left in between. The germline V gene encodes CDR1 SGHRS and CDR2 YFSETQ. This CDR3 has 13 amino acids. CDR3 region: CASSSLPKDTQYF. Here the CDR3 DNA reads TGCGCCAGCAGCTCCCTACCCAAGGATACGCAGTATTTT.

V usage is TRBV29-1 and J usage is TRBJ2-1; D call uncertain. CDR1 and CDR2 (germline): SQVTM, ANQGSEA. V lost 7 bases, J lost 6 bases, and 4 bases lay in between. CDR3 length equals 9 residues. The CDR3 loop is CSGGNEQFF. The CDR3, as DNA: TGCAGCGGCGGCAATGAGCAGTTCTTC.

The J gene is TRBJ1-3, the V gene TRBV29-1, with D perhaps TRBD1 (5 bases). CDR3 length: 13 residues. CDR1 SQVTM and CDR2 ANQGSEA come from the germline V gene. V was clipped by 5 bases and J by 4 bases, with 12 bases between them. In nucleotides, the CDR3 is TGCAGCGTTAATTCACGGGGGGGAAACACCATATATTTT. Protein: CSVNSRGGNTIYF.

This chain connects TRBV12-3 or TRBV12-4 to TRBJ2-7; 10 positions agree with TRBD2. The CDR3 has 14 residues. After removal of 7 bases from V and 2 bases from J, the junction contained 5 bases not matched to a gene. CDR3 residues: CASTEREGTYEQYF. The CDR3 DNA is TGTGCCAGCACCGAGCGGGAGGGGACCTACGAGCAGTACTTC.

CDR3 sequence reads: CALLGVNTEAFF. As DNA, the CDR3 is TGCGCCCTTCTGGGGGTGAACACTGAAGCTTTCTTT. This chain connects TRBV20-1 to TRBJ1-1; possible D gene TRBD1, 5 bases. This CDR3 is 12 amino acids long. CDR1 and CDR2 from the germline V gene are DFQATT and SNEGSKA (reference sequence).